These 15 T cell receptor beta chains were sequenced from one sample in a study of OX40 agonist ivuxolimab in advanced cancers. TCRdb's copy holds only in-frame clones and misses some; the assay was immunoSEQ multiplex PCR. This sample has some 64,000 clones, with around nine tenths found just once. This specimen consisted of CD4+ or CD8+ T cells sorted from blood, obtained in a trial of the OX40 agonist ivuxolimab. The receptors originated from an adult with an advanced solid tumor such as melanoma, head and neck, liver or kidney cancer.

The rearrangement uses TRBV19 and TRBJ2-2; tentatively, D is TRBD1 or TRBD2 (6 bases each). The germline gives CDR1 LNHDA, CDR2 SQIVND (reference sequence). The ends were cut back, 6 bases at V and 3 bases at J, with 14 bases in the middle. The CDR3 contains 15 residues. CDR3 bases: TGTGCCAGTAGCTCCCTTGGGGGGCACACCGGGGAGCTGTTTTTT. As protein: CASSSLGGHTGELFF. The full variable domain, rest sourced from reference TRBV19 and TRBJ2-2, is DGGITQSPKYLFRKEGQNVTLSCEQNLNHDAMYWYRQDPGQGLRLIYYSQIVNDFQKGDIAEGYSVSREKKESFPLTVTSAQKNPTAFYLCASSSLGGHTGELFFGEGSRLTVL.

This clone was counted only a few times. V gene TRBV14 combines with J gene TRBJ1-4; 8 bases align to TRBD1. From germline, CDR1 is SGHDN and CDR2 FVKESK. V lost 4 bases to trimming and J lost 7 bases; unmatched junction nucleotides: 5. The CDR3 runs to 14 residues. The DNA for the CDR3 is TGTGCCAGCAGCCTCCGGGACAGGCGTGAAAAACTGTTTTTT. Translated: CASSLRDRREKLFF.

As regards this clone: Different DNA sequences within this sample yield the same CDR3. This rearrangement joins TRBV2 to TRBJ2-6, with no clear D. V gave up 4 bases and J gave up 1 base, with 5 bases separating them. The CDR3 sequence is 14 residues long. Germline V lookup: CDR1 SNHLY, CDR2 FYNNEI. CDR3 region: CASSVRSGANVLTF. CDR3 coding DNA: TGTGCCAGCAGTGTAAGATCTGGGGCCAACGTCCTGACTTTC. Variable domain in full (rest from reference TRBV2 and TRBJ2-6): EPEVTQTPSHQVTQMGQEVILRCVPISNHLYFYWYRQILGQKVEFLVSFYNNEISEKSEIFDDQFSVERPDGSNFTLKIRSTKLEDSAMYFCASSVRSGANVLTFGAGSRLTVL.

This clone was seen only a few times. The V and J genes are TRBV19 and TRBJ2-1; D possibly matches TRBD1 or TRBD2 (5 bases each). From germline, CDR1 is LNHDA and CDR2 SQIVND (reference sequence). CDR3 size: 13 residues. V was pared by 7 bases and J by 6 bases, with 13 bases between. DNA for the CDR3: TGTGCCAGTATTCCCCCGGGGCGCAATGAGCAGTTCTTC. Translation gives CASIPPGRNEQFF.

The rearrangement links TRBV5-4 to TRBJ2-1, with TRBD1 matching 8 bases. V was clipped by 0 bases and J by 11 bases; unmatched bases: 7. CDR3 length: 14 residues. Germline loops: CDR1 SGHNT, CDR2 YYREEE (reference sequence). The DNA for the CDR3 is TGTGCCAGCAGCTTGGCCAAGGACAGGGAAAAGCAGTTCTTC. It is translated as CASSLAKDREKQFF.

The chain has TRBV9 and TRBJ2-5, with 9 positions matching TRBD2. J lost 5 bases, V lost 3 bases, and 5 bases had no gene match. The CDR3 totals 14 residues. CDR1 and CDR2 (germline): SGDLS, YYNGEE. CDR3 residues: CASSGDGLAETQYF. The CDR3 region has the DNA TGTGCCAGCAGCGGCGACGGACTAGCGGAGACCCAGTACTTC. The full variable domain, in which reference TRBV9 and TRBJ2-5 provide the parts outside the CDR3, is DSGVTQTPKHLITATGQRVTLRCSPRSGDLSVYWYQQSLDQGLQFLIQYYNGEERAKGNILERFSAQQFPDLHSELNLSSLELGDSALYFCASSGDGLAETQYFGPGTRLLVL.

This chain connects TRBV2 to TRBJ1-2; D is unclear. The ends were cut back, 7 bases at V and 5 bases at J, with 14 bases in the middle. The CDR3 runs to 13 residues. Per the germline V gene, CDR1 is SNHLY and CDR2 is FYNNEI. The CDR3 loop reads CASTDWSLYGYTF. The DNA for the CDR3 is TGTGCCAGCACCGACTGGAGCCTGTATGGCTACACCTTC.

Points on this clone: The same CDR3 is also encoded by other DNA sequences in this sample. The chain couples TRBV28 to TRBJ2-7, with D unclear. V was shortened by 6 bases and J by 5 bases, with 14 bases between the two germline ends. This CDR3 spans 13 amino acids. CDR1 and CDR2 from the germline V gene are MDHEN and SYDVKM. The CDR3 region has the DNA TGTGCCAGCAGGACCGACTTTGGGCACGAGCAGTACTTC. It specifies CASRTDFGHEQYF. Filled out from reference TRBV28 and TRBJ2-7, the complete variable domain reads DVKVTQSSRYLVKRTGEKVFLECVQDMDHENMFWYRQDPGLGLRLIYFSYDVKMKEKGDIPEGYSVSREKKERFSLILESASTNQTSMYLCASRTDFGHEQYFGPGTRLTVT.

The gene calls are TRBV2 and TRBJ1-3; D unclear. V was trimmed by 7 bases and J by 4 bases, leaving 8 bases between them. CDR3 length: 12 residues. The germline V gene encodes CDR1 SNHLY and CDR2 FYNNEI. CDR3 sequence reads: CASIRSGNTIYF. The CDR3 nucleotides are TGTGCCAGCATACGGTCAGGAAACACCATATATTTT.

The chain is built from TRBV7-8 and TRBJ2-7; the D gene could be TRBD1 or TRBD2 (5 bases each). The V and J ends lost 2 bases and 2 bases respectively, with 13 bases between them. The CDR3 is 15 residues long. Germline values: CDR1 SGHVS, CDR2 FQNEAQ. The CDR3 region has the DNA TGTGCCAGCAGCTTAAGGGCAGGGACCCCCTACGAGCAGTACTTC. This encodes CASSLRAGTPYEQYF.

This rearrangement joins TRBV9 to TRBJ1-2; D not resolved. CDR3 length equals 12 residues. Per the germline V gene, CDR1 is SGDLS and CDR2 is YYNGEE. V gave up 7 bases and J gave up 0 bases, with 7 bases separating them. The CDR3 is CASFDTNYGYTF. The CDR3 bases are TGTGCCAGCTTTGACACTAACTATGGCTACACCTTC.

This clone was picked up a small number of times. V gene TRBV2 combines with J gene TRBJ1-2; D ambiguous. The V end lost 2 bases, the J end lost 4 bases, and 8 bases lay between the germline ends. The CDR3 runs 13 residues. Germline-derived CDR1 and CDR2 are SNHLY and FYNNEI. CDR3: CASSEQAVYGYTF. DNA of the CDR3: TGTGCCAGCAGTGAACAGGCAGTCTATGGCTACACCTTC.

The chain carries TRBV6-5 and TRBJ2-3; 11 positions match TRBD2. The V gene's germline CDR1 is MNHEY and CDR2 SVGAGI. V lost 0 bases and J lost 1; bases outside the gene matches: 0. This CDR3 comprises 16 residues. In DNA form, the CDR3 reads TGTGCCAGCAGTTACTCACTAGCGGGGGGCACAGATACGCAGTATTTT. It codes for CASSYSLAGGTDTQYF.

The V call is TRBV20-1, the J call TRBJ1-2; tentative D call: TRBD1 (5 bases). The CDR3 runs 11 residues. The V and J ends lost 3 bases and 6 bases respectively, with 8 bases between them. Germline V CDR1 and CDR2: DFQATT, SNEGSKA (reference sequence). CDR3 in DNA: TGCAGTGCTAGTCCAGGGAATGGCTACACCTTC. Protein: CSASPGNGYTF.

V usage is TRBV9 and J usage is TRBJ1-1; possible D gene TRBD1, 5 bases. The germline V and J ends were trimmed by 0 bases and 5 bases, with 14 bases remaining between them. Per the germline V gene, CDR1 is SGDLS and CDR2 is YYNGEE. The CDR3 contains 15 residues. CDR3 nucleotides: TGTGCCAGCAGCGTAGGTACGGGGGGAGTAACTGAAGCTTTCTTT. Protein: CASSVGTGGVTEAFF.